Below, 15 T cell receptor beta chains from the same sample are listed, as sequenced in a study of blood T cell repertoires in COVID-19. Sequencing used immunoSEQ multiplex PCR; TCRdb keeps in-frame clones, though not all of them. The data contain 130,000 to 150,000 clones, over 75% of them singletons. Sequencing was performed on peripheral blood. All receptors derive from a woman in her forties or fifties with acute or convalescent COVID-19.

As DNA, the CDR3 is TGTGCCAGCTCACTCCGGGACATGGAATACGAGCAGTACTTC. Its protein product is CASSLRDMEYEQYF. This chain uses TRBV18 with TRBJ2-7; D perhaps matches TRBD1 (6 bases). V was clipped by 4 bases and J by 4 bases, with 14 bases between them. The germline V gene has CDR1 KGHSH and CDR2 LQKENI. The CDR3 loop spans 14 amino acids. Full variable domain (outside the CDR3, taken from reference TRBV18 and TRBJ2-7): NAGVMQNPRHLVRRRGQEARLRCSPMKGHSHVYWYRQLPEEGLKFMVYLQKENIIDESGMPKERFSAEFPKEGPSILRIQQVVRGDSAAYFCASSLRDMEYEQYFGPGTRLTVT.

The chain uses TRBV19 and TRBJ1-4, with a tentative D call TRBD1 (6 bases). Germline V gives CDR1 LNHDA, CDR2 SQIVND (reference sequence). Trimming cost V 6 bases and J 5 bases, with 16 bases left between them. CDR3 length: 15 amino acids. The CDR3 is CASRGSTGVNEKLFF. DNA for the CDR3: TGTGCCAGTAGGGGGTCGACAGGCGTAAATGAAAAACTGTTTTTT.

The chain combines TRBV9 with TRBJ1-5; 8 positions match TRBD1. The germline V gene has CDR1 SGDLS and CDR2 YYNGEE. Unmatched junction bases numbered 6, after V lost 4 bases and J lost 3 bases. There are 15 residues in the CDR3. The DNA for the CDR3 is TGTGCCAGCAGCCCGACAGGGGAACCCAATCAGCCCCAGCATTTT. Protein sequence: CASSPTGEPNQPQHF.

The CDR3 sequence is CASSPRQGGYEQYF. CDR3 coding DNA: TGTGCCAGCTCACCGAGACAGGGCGGGTACGAGCAGTACTTC. This sequence joins TRBV18 and TRBJ2-7, with 7 bases fitting TRBD1. Germline V gene lookup returns CDR1 KGHSH and CDR2 LQKENI. Trimming cost V 3 bases and J 4 bases; bases outside gene matches: 6. This CDR3 spans 14 amino acids.

V is TRBV9 and J is TRBJ2-1; TRBD2 aligns across 11 bases. The CDR3 covers 17 residues. After removal of 1 base from V and 4 bases from J, the junction contained 7 bases not matched to a gene. CDR1 is SGDLS and CDR2 is YYNGEE in the germline V gene. The CDR3 bases are TGTGCCAGCAGCGTACAAGGTAGCGGGAGGGGTTACAATGAGCAGTTCTTC. Its protein is CASSVQGSGRGYNEQFF. Filled out from reference TRBV9 and TRBJ2-1, the complete variable domain reads DSGVTQTPKHLITATGQRVTLRCSPRSGDLSVYWYQQSLDQGLQFLIQYYNGEERAKGNILERFSAQQFPDLHSELNLSSLELGDSALYFCASSVQGSGRGYNEQFFGPGTRLTVL.

The rearrangement links TRBV13 to TRBJ2-2, with 9 bases aligning to TRBD1. This CDR3 comprises 16 residues. Per germline, CDR1 PRHDT and CDR2 FYEKMQ (reference sequence). The V segment lost 5 bases and the J segment 7 bases; nucleotides outside the gene matches: 11. CDR3 sequence reads: CASSRIGTGTIGELFF. Written as DNA, the CDR3 is TGTGCCAGCAGCCGGATTGGGACAGGGACTATCGGGGAGCTGTTTTTT.

The chain combines TRBV7-3 with TRBJ1-1; 7 bases align to TRBD1. The CDR3 runs to 15 residues. J was trimmed by 5 bases and V by 2 bases; bases with no gene match: 8. The germline V gene has CDR1 SGHTA and CDR2 FQGTGA. CDR3 nucleotide sequence: TGTGCCAGCAGCTTATCGGCAGGGGGTCAGACTGAAGCTTTCTTT. Protein product: CASSLSAGGQTEAFF.

The chain couples TRBV28 to TRBJ1-2; D not resolved. CDR1 and CDR2 (germline): MDHEN, SYDVKM. V lost 4 bases and J 8 bases, leaving 14 bases between the germline ends. This CDR3 is built from 13 residues. The CDR3 spells CASSSRLTRGYTF. The CDR3 DNA is TGTGCCAGCAGTTCCCGACTGACCCGGGGCTACACCTTC.

The chain's CDR3 is CASSEAGGRETQYF. The CDR3 coding sequence is TGCGCCAGCAGCGAAGCAGGGGGCCGGGAGACCCAGTACTTC. The rearrangement joins TRBV5-1 to TRBJ2-5; 8 nucleotides match TRBD1. The CDR3 spans 14 residues. Germline V gene lookup returns CDR1 SGHRS and CDR2 YFSETQ. The trim removed 4 bases at V and 5 bases at J, leaving 7 bases unmatched.

The chain couples TRBV23-1 to TRBJ1-2; D is undetermined. TRBV23-1 qualifies as an ORF whose function is uncertain. The V end lost 2 bases, the J end lost 8 bases, and 9 bases lay between the germline ends. CDR3 length: 12 amino acids. This chain's CDR3 is CASSQMGGGYTF. The CDR3 DNA reads as TGCGCCAGCAGTCAAATGGGAGGAGGCTACACCTTC.

The chain has TRBV24-1 and TRBJ2-3, with TRBD1 matching 9 bases. V trimming: 7 bases; J trimming: 4 bases; junction bases outside the gene matches: 5. The CDR3 extends over 14 amino acids. Germline V gene data show CDR1 as KGHDR and CDR2 as SFDVKD. The CDR3 DNA reads TGTGCCACCAGCGACCGGGACAGGGCAGATACGCAGTATTTT. This sequence encodes CATSDRDRADTQYF.

The chain has TRBV28 and TRBJ2-2, with 11 positions matching TRBD1. The CDR3 totals 15 residues. Germline V gene sequence: CDR1 MDHEN, CDR2 SYDVKM. V lost 3 bases, J lost 4 bases, and 1 base stayed unmatched. The CDR3 is CASSFGTGGTGELFF. The CDR3 DNA is TGTGCCAGCAGTTTCGGGACAGGGGGCACCGGGGAGCTGTTTTTT.

This clone has just one count. The chain couples TRBV9 to TRBJ2-7; perhaps TRBD2 as D (6 bases). Germline V gene data show CDR1 as SGDLS and CDR2 as YYNGEE. The CDR3 has 14 residues. With 3 bases removed from V and 3 bases from J, the gap between germline ends came to 13 bases. CDR3 in DNA: TGTGCCAGCAGCGCTGGGACTGCTCTCTACGAGCAGTACTTC. Translating gives CASSAGTALYEQYF.

The V call is TRBV6-5, the J call TRBJ2-5, with D possibly being TRBD1 (5 bases). Trimming took off 8 bases at V and 4 bases at J, with 11 bases between the two ends. The CDR3 loop spans 12 amino acids. Germline V gives CDR1 MNHEY, CDR2 SVGAGI. Here the CDR3 DNA reads TGTGCCAGCTCAGACAGCCGAGAGACCCAGTACTTC. Protein sequence: CASSDSRETQYF.

V usage is TRBV20-1 and J usage is TRBJ1-1, with D possibly TRBD1 on 5 matching bases. The germline CDR1 and CDR2 sequences are DFQATT and SNEGSKA (reference sequence). The CDR3 runs 12 residues. The germline V and J ends were trimmed by 3 bases and 1 base, with 6 bases remaining between them. CDR3 in DNA: TGCAGTGCTAGTCAGGGGAACACTGAAGCTTTCTTT. This translates into CSASQGNTEAFF.